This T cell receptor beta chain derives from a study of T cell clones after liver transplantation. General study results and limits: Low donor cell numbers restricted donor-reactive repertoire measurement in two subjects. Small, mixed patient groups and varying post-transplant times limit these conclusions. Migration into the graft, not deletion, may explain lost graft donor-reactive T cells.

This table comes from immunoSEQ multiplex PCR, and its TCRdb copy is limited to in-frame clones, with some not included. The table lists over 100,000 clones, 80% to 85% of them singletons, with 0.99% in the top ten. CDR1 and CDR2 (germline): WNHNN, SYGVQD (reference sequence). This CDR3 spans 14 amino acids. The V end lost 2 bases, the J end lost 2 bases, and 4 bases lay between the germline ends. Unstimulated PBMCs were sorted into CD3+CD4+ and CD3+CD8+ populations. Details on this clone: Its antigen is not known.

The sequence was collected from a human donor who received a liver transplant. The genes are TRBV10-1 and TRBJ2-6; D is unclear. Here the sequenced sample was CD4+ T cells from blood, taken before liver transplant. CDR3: CASSEDTGANVLTF. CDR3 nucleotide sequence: TGCGCCAGCAGTGAGGACACTGGGGCCAACGTCCTGACTTTC.